In its sample, the clone carrying this T cell receptor beta chain is medium-sized. TRBV12-4/TRBJ1-2 clonotypes were amplified with adaptor-ligated barcode primers. TCRdb fed the multiplex PCR reads into MiXCR, producing one record per CDR3 protein. The sample includes 800 to 1,000 distinct CDR3 sequences, around 3.4% of them seen just once. Trimming took off 3 bases at V and 6 bases at J, with 17 bases between the two ends. The CDR3 totals 15 residues. The specimen sequenced was naive CD4+ T cells sorted from blood. Regarding subset: naive CD4+ T cells, CD4+CD45RA+CD25-. The gene calls are TRBV12-3 or TRBV12-4 and TRBJ1-2; D gene ambiguous. The sequence came from a female donor with breast cancer. As DNA, the CDR3 is TGTGCCAGCAGTTTCCGGCCATTCTCACCCAATGGCTACACCTTC. This encodes CASSFRPFSPNGYTF.